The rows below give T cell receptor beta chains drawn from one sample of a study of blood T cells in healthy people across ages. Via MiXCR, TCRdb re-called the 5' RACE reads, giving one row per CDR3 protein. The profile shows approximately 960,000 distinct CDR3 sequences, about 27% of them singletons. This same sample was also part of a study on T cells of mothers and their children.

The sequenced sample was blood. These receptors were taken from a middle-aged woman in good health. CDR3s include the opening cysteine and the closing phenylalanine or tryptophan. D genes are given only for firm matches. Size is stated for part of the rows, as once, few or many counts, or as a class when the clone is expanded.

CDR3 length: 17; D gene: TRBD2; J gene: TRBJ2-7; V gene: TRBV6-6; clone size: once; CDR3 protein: CASSSPGTSAAYNEQYF; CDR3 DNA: TGTGCCAGCAGTTCCCCCGGGACTAGCGCAGCCTACAATGAGCAGTACTTC
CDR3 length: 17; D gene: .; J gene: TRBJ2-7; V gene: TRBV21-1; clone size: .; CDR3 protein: CASSKKLIGQGSREQYF; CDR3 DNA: TGTGCCAGCAGCAAAAAGTTAATAGGACAGGGCTCCCGCGAGCAGTACTTC
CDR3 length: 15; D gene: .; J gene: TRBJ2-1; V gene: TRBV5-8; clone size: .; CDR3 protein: CASRSPTSPYDEQFF; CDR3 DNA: TGTGCCAGCAGATCACCCACTAGCCCTTACGATGAGCAGTTCTTC
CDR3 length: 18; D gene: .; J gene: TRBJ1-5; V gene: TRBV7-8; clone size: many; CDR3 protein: CASSPKRWGESSNQPQHF; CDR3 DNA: TGTGCCAGCAGCCCGAAGAGGTGGGGGGAGTCTAGCAATCAGCCCCAGCATTTT
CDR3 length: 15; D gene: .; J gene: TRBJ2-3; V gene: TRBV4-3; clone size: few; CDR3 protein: CASSQSSGGGDTQYF; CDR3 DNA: TGCGCCAGCAGCCAAAGCTCGGGGGGCGGTGATACGCAGTATTTT
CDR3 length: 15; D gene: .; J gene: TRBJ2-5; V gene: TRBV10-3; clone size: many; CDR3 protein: CAISDRSANQETQYF; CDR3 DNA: TGTGCCATCAGTGATAGGTCGGCGAACCAAGAGACCCAGTACTTC
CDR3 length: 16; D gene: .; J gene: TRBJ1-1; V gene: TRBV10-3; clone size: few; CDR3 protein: CAISESKTGMYTEAFF; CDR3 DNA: TGTGCCATCAGTGAGTCGAAAACAGGGATGTATACTGAAGCTTTCTTT
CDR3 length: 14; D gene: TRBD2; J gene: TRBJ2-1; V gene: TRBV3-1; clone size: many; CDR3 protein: CASSPGLARNEQFF; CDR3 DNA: TGTGCCAGCAGCCCGGGACTAGCGAGGAATGAGCAGTTCTTC
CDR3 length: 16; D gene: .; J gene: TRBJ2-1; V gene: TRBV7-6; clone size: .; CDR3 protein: CASSLAEGSSHNEQFF; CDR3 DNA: TGTGCCAGCAGCTTAGCAGAGGGGAGCTCCCACAATGAGCAGTTCTTC
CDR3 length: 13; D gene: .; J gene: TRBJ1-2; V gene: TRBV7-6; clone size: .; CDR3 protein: CASSSQEYYGYTF; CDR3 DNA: TGTGCCAGCAGCTCTCAGGAGTACTATGGCTACACCTTC
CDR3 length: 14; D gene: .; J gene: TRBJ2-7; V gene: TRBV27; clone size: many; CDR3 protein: CASSPTPTGYEQYF; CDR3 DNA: TGTGCCAGCAGTCCCACACCCACAGGGTACGAGCAGTACTTC
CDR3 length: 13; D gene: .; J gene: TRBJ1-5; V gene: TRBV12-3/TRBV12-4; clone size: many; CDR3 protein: CASSLNSASPQHF; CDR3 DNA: TGTGCCAGCAGTTTAAATTCGGCGTCGCCCCAGCATTTT
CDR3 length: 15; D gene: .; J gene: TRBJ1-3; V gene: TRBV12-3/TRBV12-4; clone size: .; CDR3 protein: CASSPSGPLTDTIYF; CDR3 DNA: TGTGCCAGCAGTCCGTCGGGACCCCTGACGGACACCATATATTTT
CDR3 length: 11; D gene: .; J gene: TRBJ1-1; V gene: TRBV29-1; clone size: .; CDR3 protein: CSVVGHTEAFF; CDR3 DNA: TGCAGCGTTGTGGGCCACACTGAAGCTTTCTTT
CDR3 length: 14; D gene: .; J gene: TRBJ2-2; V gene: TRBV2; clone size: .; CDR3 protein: CASSGPQNTGELFF; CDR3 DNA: TGTGCCAGCAGTGGCCCACAGAACACCGGGGAGCTGTTTTTT
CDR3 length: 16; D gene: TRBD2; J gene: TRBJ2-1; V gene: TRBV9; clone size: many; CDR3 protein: CASSVGSGGARNEQFF; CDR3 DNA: TGTGCCAGCAGCGTAGGATCCGGGGGGGCACGCAATGAGCAGTTCTTC
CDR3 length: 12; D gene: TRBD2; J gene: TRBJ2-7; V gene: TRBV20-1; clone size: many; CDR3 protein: CSARPPSGEQYF; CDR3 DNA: TGCAGTGCTAGACCACCTAGCGGCGAGCAGTACTTC
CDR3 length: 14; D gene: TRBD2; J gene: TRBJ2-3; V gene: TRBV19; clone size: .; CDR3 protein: CASTARGTTDTQYF; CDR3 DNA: TGTGCCAGTACGGCGCGGGGGACCACAGATACGCAGTATTTT
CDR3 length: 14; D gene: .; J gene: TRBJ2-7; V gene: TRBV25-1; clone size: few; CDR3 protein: CASVAIGVGYEQYF; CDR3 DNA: TGTGCCAGCGTGGCGATAGGTGTGGGCTACGAGCAGTACTTC
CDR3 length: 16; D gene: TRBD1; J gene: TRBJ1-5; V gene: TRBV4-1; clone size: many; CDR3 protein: CASSQYDRGRNQPQHF; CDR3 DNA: TGCGCCAGCAGCCAATATGACAGGGGGAGGAATCAGCCCCAGCATTTT
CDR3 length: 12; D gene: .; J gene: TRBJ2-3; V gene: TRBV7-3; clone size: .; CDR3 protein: CVSSPGADTQYF; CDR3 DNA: TGTGTCAGCAGCCCGGGGGCAGATACGCAGTATTTT
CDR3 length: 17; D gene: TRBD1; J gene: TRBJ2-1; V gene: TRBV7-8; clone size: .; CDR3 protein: CASSPRPGQGSYNEQFF; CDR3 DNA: TGTGCCAGCAGCCCGCGGCCGGGACAGGGATCCTACAATGAGCAGTTCTTC
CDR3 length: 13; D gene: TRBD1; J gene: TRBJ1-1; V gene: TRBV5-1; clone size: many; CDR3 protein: CASSGQGGTEAFF; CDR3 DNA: TGTGCCAGCAGCGGACAGGGTGGCACTGAAGCTTTCTTT
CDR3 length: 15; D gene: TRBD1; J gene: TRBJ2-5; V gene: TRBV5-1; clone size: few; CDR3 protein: CASSFGTAQEETQYF; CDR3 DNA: TGCGCCAGCAGCTTTGGGACAGCACAGGAAGAGACCCAGTACTTC
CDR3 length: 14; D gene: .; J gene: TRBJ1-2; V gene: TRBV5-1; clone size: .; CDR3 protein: CTSSLERTYYGYTF; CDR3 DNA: TGCACCAGCAGCTTGGAGCGAACTTACTATGGCTACACCTTC
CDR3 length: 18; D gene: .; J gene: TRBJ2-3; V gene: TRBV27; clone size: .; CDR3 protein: CATPWGRGAPYSTDTQYF; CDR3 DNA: TGTGCCACCCCATGGGGGAGGGGGGCACCATATAGCACAGATACGCAGTATTTT
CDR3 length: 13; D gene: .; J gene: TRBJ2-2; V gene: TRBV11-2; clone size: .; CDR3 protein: CASSLVRGGELFF; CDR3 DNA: TGTGCCAGTAGCTTAGTTAGGGGCGGGGAGCTGTTTTTT
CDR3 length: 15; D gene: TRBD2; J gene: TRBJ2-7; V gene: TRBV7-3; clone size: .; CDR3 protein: CASSLRAGGGHEQYF; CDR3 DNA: TGTGCCAGCAGTTTACGGGCGGGGGGTGGCCACGAGCAGTACTTC
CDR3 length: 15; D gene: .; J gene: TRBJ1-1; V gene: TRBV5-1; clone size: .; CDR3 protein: CASSGPKDRDTEAFF; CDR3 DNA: TGCGCCAGCAGCGGACCTAAGGACAGAGACACTGAAGCTTTCTTT